The 11 T cell receptor beta chains below were found in one sample sequenced in a study of blood T cell repertoires in COVID-19. Clones were read by immunoSEQ multiplex PCR, and TCRdb kept only the in-frame ones, dropping some. The sample holds 430,000 or so clones, 88% seen once. Sequencing input: PBMCs or T cells enriched from blood (not recorded which). These receptors all come from a woman in her 40s who had recovered from COVID-19.

The chain is built from TRBV5-1 and TRBJ1-1; D unclear. Between the trimmed V and J ends, which lost 4 bases and 0 bases, there was a span of 10 bases. The CDR3 extends over 14 amino acids. CDR1 is SGHRS, CDR2 YFSETQ, per germline. In DNA form, the CDR3 reads TGCGCCAGCAGCACCGAGCCCTTGAACACTGAAGCTTTCTTT. It yields the protein CASSTEPLNTEAFF.

This sequence joins TRBV4-1 and TRBJ2-1; unclear D gene. Looked up from germline, CDR1 is MGHRA and CDR2 is YSYEKL. Trimming cost V 4 bases and J 0 bases, with 7 bases left between them. The CDR3 runs to 14 residues. CDR3 DNA sequence: TGCGCCAGCAGCCGCACTCGCTCCTACAATGAGCAGTTCTTC. This codes for CASSRTRSYNEQFF.

The rearrangement uses TRBV21-1 and TRBJ2-2; TRBD2 is the table's D call and was not checked against the DNA. TRBV21-1 is labeled a pseudogene. The CDR3 has 21 residues. DNA for the CDR3: TGTGCCAGCAGCAAAGCTAGCGGGACTAGCGGGAGGAGGCGTAACACCGGGGAGCTGTTTTTT. It translates to CASSKASGTSGRRRNTGELFF.

As regards this clone: This CDR3 is also generated by other DNA sequences in the sample. The chain has TRBV7-2 and TRBJ2-5, with D possibly TRBD2 on 6 matching bases. The germline gives CDR1 SGHTA, CDR2 FQGNSA. There are 15 residues in the CDR3. Trimming removed 1 base at V and 2 bases at J, with 11 bases between. The CDR3 reads CASSLGRGGQETQYF. The CDR3 region has the DNA TGTGCCAGCAGCTTAGGAAGGGGAGGTCAAGAGACCCAGTACTTC.

This clone has just one count. V is TRBV12-3 or TRBV12-4 and J is TRBJ1-3, with D maybe TRBD1 (6 bases). V lost 5 bases, J lost 7 bases, and 12 bases lay in between. This CDR3 comprises 13 residues. CDR3 in amino acids: CASSRQEWNTIYF. As DNA, the CDR3 is TGTGCCAGCAGTCGACAGGAGTGGAACACCATATATTTT.

A few counts support this clone. The chain couples TRBV2 to TRBJ2-7; unclear D gene. CDR1 and CDR2 from the germline V gene are SNHLY and FYNNEI. The CDR3 contains 12 residues. V lost 5 bases and J 3 bases, leaving 8 bases between the germline ends. The CDR3 spells CASSLQVYEQYF. The CDR3 nucleotides read TGTGCCAGCAGTTTACAAGTCTACGAGCAGTACTTC.

CDR3: CASSPLSVHSYEQYF. The DNA for the CDR3 is TGTGCCAGCTCACCACTTAGCGTACACTCCTACGAGCAGTACTTC. The chain employs TRBV18 and TRBJ2-7; possibly TRBD2 for D (5 bases). Germline CDR1 is KGHSH and CDR2 is LQKENI. Trimming pared 1 base from V and 0 bases from J, leaving 10 bases between. There are 15 residues in the CDR3.

The chain is built from TRBV27 and TRBJ2-7; possible D gene TRBD2, 6 bases. V was pared by 4 bases and J by 4 bases, with 17 bases between. Germline V lookup: CDR1 MNHEY, CDR2 SMNVEV (reference sequence). This CDR3 comprises 15 residues. CDR3 sequence reads: CASSSLEGRVYEQYF. CDR3 coding DNA: TGTGCCAGCAGTTCGTTGGAGGGGCGGGTTTACGAGCAGTACTTC.

The rearrangement links TRBV9 to TRBJ2-1; D uncertain. Trimming removed 2 bases at V and 6 bases at J, with 12 bases between. The CDR3 covers 14 residues. The germline gives CDR1 SGDLS, CDR2 YYNGEE. As DNA, the CDR3 is TGTGCCAGCAGCGTTGGGCTCTTTCCCAATGAGCAGTTCTTC. It encodes CASSVGLFPNEQFF. Filled out from reference TRBV9 and TRBJ2-1, the complete variable domain reads DSGVTQTPKHLITATGQRVTLRCSPRSGDLSVYWYQQSLDQGLQFLIQYYNGEERAKGNILERFSAQQFPDLHSELNLSSLELGDSALYFCASSVGLFPNEQFFGPGTRLTVL.

This clone is a singleton in its sample. The chain uses TRBV19 and TRBJ2-7, with 12 bases fitting TRBD2. The trim removed 7 bases at V and 4 bases at J, leaving 8 bases unmatched. Germline V gives CDR1 LNHDA, CDR2 SQIVND (reference sequence). The CDR3 extends over 15 amino acids. The CDR3 coding sequence is TGTGCCAGTACCGTACTAGCGGGAGGCAATTACGAGCAGTACTTC. Protein sequence: CASTVLAGGNYEQYF.

The CDR3 protein is CASSLGTSRHEQFF. The CDR3 coding sequence is TGCGCCAGCAGCTTGGGGACTAGCCGCCATGAGCAGTTCTTC. This rearrangement joins TRBV5-1 to TRBJ2-1, with 8 bases matching TRBD2. The CDR3 covers 14 residues. J was trimmed by 8 bases and V by 0 bases; bases with no gene match: 4. Germline V gives CDR1 SGHRS, CDR2 YFSETQ. The variable domain in full, completed from reference TRBV5-1 and TRBJ2-1, reads KAGVTQTPRYLIKTRGQQVTLSCSPISGHRSVSWYQQTPGQGLQFLFEYFSETQRNKGNFPGRFSGRQFSNSRSEMNVSTLELGDSALYLCASSLGTSRHEQFFGPGTRLTVL.